This T cell receptor beta chain was recovered during a study of blood T cell repertoires in COVID-19. The wider study: Samples of COVID-19 (acute and convalescent) were obtained from the United States, Italy and Spain. The cDNA or gDNA used as material had been derived from T cells, B-cell-depleted T cells, or PBMCs.

Trimming removed 3 bases from V and 4 bases from J, with 12 bases in between. The length of the CDR3 is 14 residues. Per the germline V gene, CDR1 is LNHDA and CDR2 is SQIVND (reference sequence). Recruited during active infection, patients (from Seattle) were subsequently followed longitudinally. As processed by the authors: It was from reference gene primer amplification that nucleated cell counts were estimated. The repertoire was sequenced with immunoSEQ multiplex PCR; TCRdb's copy has only in-frame clones and lacks some. From that table come the V and J calls and clone size; the DNA was used to work out D and trimming. This table has fewer than 250,000 clones, approximately 80% appearing once.

The rearrangement uses TRBV19 and TRBJ1-2; a possible D gene is TRBD1 (6 bases). The origin of this receptor is a man between 60 and 75 years old with COVID-19, enrolled during active disease. The sample consisted of peripheral blood. The CDR3 coding sequence is TGTGCCAGTAGTATGGGGGACACCAGCTATGGCTACACCTTC. This encodes CASSMGDTSYGYTF.